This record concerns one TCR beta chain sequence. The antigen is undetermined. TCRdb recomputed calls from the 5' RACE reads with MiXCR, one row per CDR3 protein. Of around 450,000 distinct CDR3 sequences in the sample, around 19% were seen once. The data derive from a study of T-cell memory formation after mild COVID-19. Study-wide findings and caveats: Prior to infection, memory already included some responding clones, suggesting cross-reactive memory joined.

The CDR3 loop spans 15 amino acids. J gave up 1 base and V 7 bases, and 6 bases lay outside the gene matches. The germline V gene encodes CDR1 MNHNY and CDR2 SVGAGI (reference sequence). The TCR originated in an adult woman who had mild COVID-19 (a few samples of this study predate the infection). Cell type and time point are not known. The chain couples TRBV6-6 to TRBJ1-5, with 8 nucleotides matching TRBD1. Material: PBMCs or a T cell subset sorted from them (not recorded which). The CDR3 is CASNPGQGSNQPQHF. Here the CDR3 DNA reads TGTGCCAGCAATCCCGGACAGGGAAGCAATCAGCCCCAGCATTTT.